One and the same sample provided the 8 T cell receptor beta chains below, sequenced in a study of T cells and Merkel cell carcinoma outcomes. Sequencing used immunoSEQ multiplex PCR; TCRdb keeps in-frame clones, though not all of them. Altogether approximately 7,000 clones are present, roughly 88% being singletons, with the ten largest covering 2.5% to 3%. The specimen was tumor tissue from Merkel cell carcinoma. Every receptor here comes from a human donor with Merkel cell carcinoma.

This clone has a single count. This rearrangement joins TRBV30 to TRBJ2-5, with TRBD1 as a possible D gene (5 bases). Per germline, CDR1 GTSNPN and CDR2 SVGIG (reference sequence). The CDR3 contains 15 residues. The germline V and J ends were trimmed by 5 bases and 1 base, with 17 bases remaining between them. In DNA form, the CDR3 reads TGTGCCTGGGCTTTGATGGCAGGGCCCCAAGAGACCCAGTACTTC. Protein product: CAWALMAGPQETQYF. Together with reference TRBV30 and TRBJ2-5, the CDR3 gives the full variable domain: SQTIHQWPATLVQPVGSPLSLECTVEGTSNPNLYWYRQAAGRGLQLLFYSVGIGQISSEVPQNLSASRPQDRQFILSSKKLLLSDSGFYLCAWALMAGPQETQYFGPGTRLLVL.

The chain joins TRBV19 to TRBJ1-6; D gene uncertain. CDR1 LNHDA and CDR2 SQIVND come from the germline V gene (reference sequence). The CDR3 is made up of 16 amino acids. The CDR3 here is CACRGGPDSYNSPLHF. DNA of the CDR3: TGTGCGTGCCGGGGAGGGCCCGACTCCTATAATTCACCCCTCCACTTT.

The chain uses TRBV6-4 and TRBJ2-1; tentatively, D is TRBD1 or TRBD2 (6 bases each). Looked up from germline, CDR1 is MRHNA and CDR2 is SNTAGT. Trimming took 0 bases from V and 6 from J, leaving 12 bases between them. This CDR3 comprises 15 residues. CDR3 in DNA: TGTGCCAGCAGTGACTCGATTTCGGGGGCCAATGAGCAGTTCTTC. Translating it yields CASSDSISGANEQFF.

The V and J genes are TRBV30 and TRBJ1-6; TRBD1 might be the D (5 bases). V lost 2 bases and J lost 7, with 12 bases in between. In germline, CDR1 is GTSNPN, CDR2 SVGIG (reference sequence). The length of the CDR3 is 14 residues. CDR3 residues: CAWSLGLLNSPLHF. CDR3 sequence (DNA): TGTGCCTGGAGTCTGGGACTCCTCAATTCACCCCTCCACTTT.

The rearrangement joins TRBV19 to TRBJ1-5, with D perhaps matching TRBD1 (5 bases). Trimming shortened V by 7 bases and J by 4 bases, and 14 bases separated the two germline ends. The germline V gene has CDR1 LNHDA and CDR2 SQIVND (reference sequence). CDR3 size: 14 residues. CDR3 sequence reads: CASKGPHGNQPQHF. CDR3 DNA: TGTGCCAGTAAGGGACCCCATGGGAATCAGCCCCAGCATTTT. The full variable domain, rest sourced from reference TRBV19 and TRBJ1-5, is DGGITQSPKYLFRKEGQNVTLSCEQNLNHDAMYWYRQDPGQGLRLIYYSQIVNDFQKGDIAEGYSVSREKKESFPLTVTSAQKNPTAFYLCASKGPHGNQPQHFGDGTRLSIL.

This clone was seen just once. This chain uses TRBV4-2 with TRBJ2-5; no clear D gene. V was cut by 0 bases and J by 4 bases, with 6 bases left in between. Looked up from germline, CDR1 is LGHNA and CDR2 is YNFKEQ. The CDR3 consists of 13 residues. The CDR3 DNA is TGTGCCAGCAGCCAAGACAGAGGAGAGACCCAGTACTTC. It is translated as CASSQDRGETQYF.

For the CDR3, the DNA is TGTGCCAGTAGTAGCGCGGCCAGAGCAGAAGAAAAACTGTTTTTT. This encodes CASSSAARAEEKLFF. This chain uses TRBV19 with TRBJ1-4; D is undetermined. The CDR3 totals 15 residues. V was pared by 4 bases and J by 8 bases, with 17 bases between. Germline loops: CDR1 LNHDA, CDR2 SQIVND (reference sequence).

The V call is TRBV5-1, the J call TRBJ2-3; 9 nucleotides agree with TRBD2. Germline loops: CDR1 SGHRS, CDR2 YFSETQ. Trimming cost V 1 base and J 4 bases; bases outside gene matches: 1. The CDR3 length is 14 residues. CDR3 sequence (DNA): TGCGCCAGCAGCTTGCCTAGCGGGGCAGATACGCAGTATTTT. This gives the protein CASSLPSGADTQYF.